This T cell receptor (beta chain) was identified in a study of cytomegalovirus exposure and HLA in healthy donors. Background on the study: The study's early data release held around 85 million unique TCRs from HLA-typed donors. Whole-study findings and limits: Further analysis was carried out later, and it showed several of the most significant clusters appearing linked to common viral pathogens.

The study ran its PCR with 60 Vbeta and 13 Jbeta primers. In the authors' workflow: Unique TCR beta chains numbered around 80 million in a later analysis, with around 12 million shared. The data were produced by immunoSEQ multiplex PCR, yet TCRdb's version contains in-frame clones alone and is incomplete. V and J calls and clone size are those listed in that table; D and trimming were worked out from the DNA. The sample table sets out about 200,000 clones. As regards this clone: Its target is not known.

This TCR derives from a girl aged 2 to 9 in good health and CMV-seropositive. The sequenced sample consisted of PBMCs.

CDR3 in amino acids: CASSRGQSKMNTEAFF. The CDR3, as DNA: TGTGCCAGCAGCCGGGGACAGTCGAAAATGAACACTGAAGCTTTCTTT. The chain employs TRBV25-1 and TRBJ1-1, with TRBD1 matching 7 bases. Germline trimming cut 6 bases from V and 0 bases from J; bases unmatched to any gene: 10. Germline CDR1 MGHDK, CDR2 SYGVNS. This CDR3 region has 16 residues.